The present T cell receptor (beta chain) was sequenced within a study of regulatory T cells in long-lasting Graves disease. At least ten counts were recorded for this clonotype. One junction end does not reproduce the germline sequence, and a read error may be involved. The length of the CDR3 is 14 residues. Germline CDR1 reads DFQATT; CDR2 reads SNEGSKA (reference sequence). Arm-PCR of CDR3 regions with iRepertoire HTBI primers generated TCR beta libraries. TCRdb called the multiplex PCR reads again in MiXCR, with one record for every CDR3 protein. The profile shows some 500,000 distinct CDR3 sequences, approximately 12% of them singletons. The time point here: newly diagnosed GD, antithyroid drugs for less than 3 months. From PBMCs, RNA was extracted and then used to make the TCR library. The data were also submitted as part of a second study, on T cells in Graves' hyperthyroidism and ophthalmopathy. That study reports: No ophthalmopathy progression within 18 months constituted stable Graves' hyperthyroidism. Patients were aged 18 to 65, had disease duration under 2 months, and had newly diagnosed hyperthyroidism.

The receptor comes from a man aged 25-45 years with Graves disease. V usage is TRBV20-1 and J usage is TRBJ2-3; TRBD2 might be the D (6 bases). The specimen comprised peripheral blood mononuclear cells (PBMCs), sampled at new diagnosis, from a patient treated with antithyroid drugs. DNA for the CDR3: TGCGCCACCCTCCTAGCGCCGAGCACAGATACGCAGTGTTTT. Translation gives CATLLAPSTDTQCF.